This entry lists 30 T cell receptor beta chains sequenced from one sample in a study of beta chain features in type 1 diabetes. What was sequenced were expressed TCRB transcripts, since all of the isolated RNA had been reverse transcribed. Using immunoSEQ multiplex PCR, the repertoire was profiled, and TCRdb retains in-frame clones only, with some absent. The table has 300,000 or so clones, less than 10% seen once. The sequencing input was central memory CD4+ T cells from blood. These receptors originate from a woman between 18 and 29 years old in good health.

The chain couples TRBV6-6 to TRBJ2-1; 10 nucleotides line up with TRBD2. The trim removed 5 bases at V and 4 bases at J, leaving 5 bases unmatched. Germline V gene sequence: CDR1 MNHNY, CDR2 SVGAGI (reference sequence). The CDR3 sequence is 15 residues long. CDR3 loop: CASSPSGSGYNEQFF. The DNA for the CDR3 is TGTGCCAGCAGTCCTAGCGGGAGTGGGTACAATGAGCAGTTCTTC.

This clone was observed at least ten times. The chain carries TRBV10-3 and TRBJ1-1, with 7 nucleotides matching TRBD1. The V gene end was trimmed by 3 bases and the J gene end by 3 bases; junction bases not matched to a gene: 4. The CDR3 runs 14 residues. Germline values: CDR1 ENHRY, CDR2 SYGVKD. The CDR3 spells CAISDRQGHTEAFF. The CDR3 DNA follows: TGTGCCATCAGTGATCGACAGGGCCACACTGAAGCTTTCTTT.

The sample holds many counts of this clone. The same CDR3 arises from other DNA sequences in this sample as well. The rearrangement uses TRBV28 and TRBJ2-7, with TRBD1 matching over 7 bases. The V gene end was trimmed by 7 bases and the J gene end by 4 bases; junction bases not matched to a gene: 4. The length of the CDR3 is 12 residues. Germline V CDR1 and CDR2: MDHEN, SYDVKM. The CDR3 nucleotides are TGTGCCAGCATCTCACAGGGGTACGAGCAGTACTTC. This encodes CASISQGYEQYF.

There are a few counts of this clone. The V and J genes are TRBV7-2 and TRBJ2-7; weak D call: TRBD1 (5 bases). The V and J ends lost 1 base and 4 bases respectively, with 11 bases between them. Germline V gene lookup returns CDR1 SGHTA and CDR2 FQGNSA. The CDR3 runs to 14 residues. The CDR3 DNA sequence: TGTGCCAGCAGCTTAGGAGGACAACTGTACGAGCAGTACTTC. Translated: CASSLGGQLYEQYF. The entire variable domain, with the rest obtained from reference TRBV7-2 and TRBJ2-7, is as follows: GAGVSQSPSNKVTEKGKDVELRCDPISGHTALYWYRQSLGQGLEFLIYFQGNSAPDKSGLPSDRFSAERTGGSVSTLTIQRTQQEDSAVYLCASSLGGQLYEQYFGPGTRLTVT.

The chain couples TRBV29-1 to TRBJ2-5; TRBD2 is a possible D gene (5 bases). V lost 4 bases and J lost 2, with 11 bases in between. Germline assignment: CDR1 SQVTM and CDR2 ANQGSEA. The CDR3 runs to 13 residues. The CDR3 nucleotides read TGCAGCGTTGGGCGGGCAGGACAAGAGACCCAGTACTTC. Its translation is CSVGRAGQETQYF.

This clone was seen more than once but under ten times. This chain links TRBV28 with TRBJ2-3; D may be TRBD2 (6 bases). V lost 8 bases to trimming and J lost 7 bases, with 13 bases between them. In germline, CDR1 is MDHEN, CDR2 SYDVKM. CDR3 length equals 12 residues. CDR3 amino acids: CASGGTAHTQYF. CDR3 DNA: TGTGCCAGCGGAGGGACTGCCCATACGCAGTATTTT.

Details on this clone: Other DNA sequences from this sample encode an identical CDR3 as well. The genes are TRBV7-2 and TRBJ2-7, with D unresolved. The V gene's germline CDR1 is SGHTA and CDR2 FQGNSA. This CDR3 is 11 amino acids long. Trimming removed 2 bases from V and 6 bases from J, with 5 bases in between. CDR3 nucleotides: TGTGCCAGCAGCTTACTTTCCGAGCAGTACTTC. Its translation is CASSLLSEQYF.

V and J are TRBV5-1 and TRBJ2-3; 10 bases line up with TRBD2. J lost 4 bases, V lost 0 bases, and 5 bases had no gene match. The CDR3 extends over 16 amino acids. Germline loops: CDR1 SGHRS, CDR2 YFSETQ. This CDR3 reads CASSLGASGSADTQYF. The CDR3 DNA is TGCGCCAGCAGCTTGGGGGCTAGCGGGAGTGCAGATACGCAGTATTTT.

About this clone itself: The sample carries other DNA sequences with the same CDR3. This chain joins TRBV5-6 and TRBJ1-5; no clear D gene. The CDR3 sequence is 14 residues long. With 0 bases removed from V and 5 bases from J, the gap between germline ends came to 9 bases. Germline V lookup: CDR1 SGHDT, CDR2 YYEEEE. The CDR3 loop is CASSLGAGDQPQHF. Written as DNA, the CDR3 is TGTGCCAGCAGCTTGGGTGCCGGCGATCAGCCCCAGCATTTT.

The sample holds a few counts of this clone. The chain combines TRBV11-2 with TRBJ1-2; 7 bases agree with TRBD1. Per the germline V gene, CDR1 is SGHAT and CDR2 is FQNNGV. CDR3 length equals 13 residues. The trim removed 5 bases at V and 6 bases at J, leaving 6 bases unmatched. The CDR3 DNA sequence: TGTGCCAGCAGCCCCAAGGGACAGCATGGCTACACCTTC. Translation gives CASSPKGQHGYTF.

This sequence joins TRBV28 and TRBJ2-5; 7 bases are shared with TRBD1. Per germline, CDR1 MDHEN and CDR2 SYDVKM. The CDR3 runs to 13 residues. V lost 5 bases to trimming and J lost 5 bases; unmatched junction nucleotides: 5. The DNA of the CDR3 is TGTGCCAGCAGTAGGTCCAGGGGGGAGACCCAGTACTTC. Translated, it gives CASSRSRGETQYF.

The chain uses TRBV7-2 and TRBJ2-3; D perhaps matches TRBD2 (6 bases). Germline V gene data show CDR1 as SGHTA and CDR2 as FQGNSA. Trimming took 5 bases from V and 2 from J, leaving 17 bases between them. This CDR3 region has 16 residues. Written as DNA, the CDR3 is TGTGCCAGCAGCGCAAGGGATAGCGGATACACAGATACGCAGTATTTT. Translating it yields CASSARDSGYTDTQYF.

This chain links TRBV25-1 with TRBJ2-2, with 7 bases aligning to TRBD1. The CDR3 extends over 16 amino acids. Losses at the gene ends were 7 bases for V and 5 bases for J; bases not matched to a gene: 13. CDR1 is MGHDK and CDR2 is SYGVNS in the germline V gene. CDR3 amino acids: CASKANRDSLTGELFF. As DNA, the CDR3 is TGTGCCAGCAAGGCGAACCGGGACAGCCTGACCGGGGAGCTGTTTTTT.

V gene TRBV7-2 combines with J gene TRBJ2-5; the match to TRBD2 covers 8 bases. CDR1 and CDR2 (germline): SGHTA, FQGNSA. Trimming removed 3 bases from V and 2 bases from J; junction bases left unmatched: 5. This CDR3 spans 15 amino acids. The CDR3 sequence is CASSFTGGTQETQYF. CDR3 nucleotide sequence: TGTGCCAGCAGCTTTACGGGAGGGACACAAGAGACCCAGTACTTC. Full variable domain (missing parts from reference TRBV7-2 and TRBJ2-5): GAGVSQSPSNKVTEKGKDVELRCDPISGHTALYWYRQSLGQGLEFLIYFQGNSAPDKSGLPSDRFSAERTGGSVSTLTIQRTQQEDSAVYLCASSFTGGTQETQYFGPGTRLLVL.

This clone has only a few counts. V usage is TRBV28 and J usage is TRBJ2-3; 15 nucleotides align to TRBD2. V was pared by 2 bases and J by 5 bases, with 2 bases of the junction left unmatched. Germline CDR1 MDHEN, CDR2 SYDVKM. The CDR3 runs to 16 residues. The chain's CDR3 is CASSLTGLAGGDTQYF. Here the CDR3 DNA reads TGTGCCAGCAGTTTAACGGGACTAGCGGGAGGAGATACGCAGTATTTT. The whole variable domain, remainder taken from reference TRBV28 and TRBJ2-3, is DVKVTQSSRYLVKRTGEKVFLECVQDMDHENMFWYRQDPGLGLRLIYFSYDVKMKEKGDIPEGYSVSREKKERFSLILESASTNQTSMYLCASSLTGLAGGDTQYFGPGTRLTVL.

The chain's CDR3 is CASSLDRAQPQHF. CDR3 bases: TGTGCCAGCAGCCTAGACAGGGCACAGCCCCAGCATTTT. The chain recombines TRBV7-2 with TRBJ1-5; TRBD1 matches 7 bases. Germline V CDR1 and CDR2: SGHTA, FQGNSA. This CDR3 is built from 13 residues. The junction had 5 bases not matched to a gene; V was cut back by 5 bases and J by 7 bases. Full variable domain (rest looked up from reference TRBV7-2 and TRBJ1-5): GAGVSQSPSNKVTEKGKDVELRCDPISGHTALYWYRQSLGQGLEFLIYFQGNSAPDKSGLPSDRFSAERTGGSVSTLTIQRTQQEDSAVYLCASSLDRAQPQHFGDGTRLSIL.

V usage is TRBV7-8 and J usage is TRBJ2-1, with D possibly being TRBD2 (6 bases). The V gene lost 0 bases and the J gene lost 7 bases, with 16 bases spanning the gap. The CDR3 contains 16 residues. CDR1 and CDR2 from the germline V gene are SGHVS and FQNEAQ. CDR3 protein: CASSLASRGMKNEQFF. Here the CDR3 DNA reads TGTGCCAGCAGCTTAGCCTCCCGCGGGATGAAGAATGAGCAGTTCTTC.

The chain joins TRBV23-1 to TRBJ1-4; D is unresolved. TRBV23-1 carries the ORF label, with uncertain function. Between the trimmed V and J ends, which lost 7 bases and 8 bases, there was a span of 29 bases. This CDR3 is 18 amino acids long. The CDR3 protein is CASIGVTAQTTAQEKLFF. DNA for the CDR3: TGCGCCAGCATAGGCGTGACGGCCCAAACCACGGCCCAAGAAAAACTGTTTTTT.

As regards this clone: Other DNA variants within this sample encode the same CDR3. V is TRBV2 and J is TRBJ2-7, with D possibly being TRBD2 (6 bases). CDR1 is SNHLY, CDR2 FYNNEI, per germline. CDR3 size: 15 residues. The germline V and J ends were trimmed by 3 bases and 6 bases, with 18 bases remaining between them. CDR3 DNA: TGTGCCAGCAGTGAGGAGGGGCAGGGAGCGCTCGAGCAGTACTTC. Translation gives CASSEEGQGALEQYF.

This clone appeared a few times. J is TRBJ2-4 and V is TRBV10-3; 10 bases line up with TRBD2. Losses at the gene ends were 7 bases for V and 2 bases for J; bases not matched to a gene: 8. Germline CDR1 and CDR2: ENHRY and SYGVKD. The CDR3 length is 16 residues. This CDR3 reads CAINRTSGIPKNIQYF. In DNA form, the CDR3 reads TGTGCCATCAACCGGACTAGCGGAATCCCCAAAAACATTCAGTACTTC.

V is TRBV5-1 and J is TRBJ2-1; D perhaps matches TRBD2 (6 bases). The CDR3 spans 15 residues. Trimming took off 4 bases at V and 0 bases at J, with 11 bases between the two ends. Germline V gene data show CDR1 as SGHRS and CDR2 as YFSETQ. As DNA, the CDR3 is TGCGCCAGCAGCGAGGCCGGGGGCTCCTACAATGAGCAGTTCTTC. It is translated as CASSEAGGSYNEQFF.

Ten or more counts support this clone. V gene TRBV2 combines with J gene TRBJ2-3; D ambiguous. Germline V gives CDR1 SNHLY, CDR2 FYNNEI. V shed 1 base and J shed 2 bases, with 4 bases lying between them. The CDR3 loop spans 13 amino acids. The CDR3 loop reads CASSEGNTDTQYF. The CDR3, as DNA: TGTGCCAGCAGTGAAGGGAACACAGATACGCAGTATTTT.

This clone was seen a handful of times. The CDR3 protein is CASAERTSGRFSEQFF. The CDR3 nucleotides read TGTGCCAGCGCAGAGAGGACTAGCGGGAGGTTCAGTGAGCAGTTCTTC. V and J are TRBV27 and TRBJ2-1, with 14 bases fitting TRBD2. V lost 8 bases to trimming and J lost 9 bases; unmatched junction nucleotides: 12. The CDR3 runs to 16 residues. The V gene's germline CDR1 is MNHEY and CDR2 SMNVEV (reference sequence).

The genes are TRBV7-9 and TRBJ2-7, with 13 bases lining up with TRBD2. The length of the CDR3 is 15 residues. V dropped 5 bases and J dropped 5; count of bases not matched to a gene: 6. Per the germline V gene, CDR1 is SEHNR and CDR2 is FQNEAQ (reference sequence). This chain's CDR3 is CASSPRGTSGNEQYF. CDR3 nucleotide sequence: TGTGCCAGCAGCCCGCGCGGGACTAGCGGGAACGAGCAGTACTTC.

V gene TRBV19 combines with J gene TRBJ2-5, with 11 bases identical to TRBD2. The germline V gene encodes CDR1 LNHDA and CDR2 SQIVND (reference sequence). The CDR3 runs to 16 residues. J gave up 2 bases and V 6 bases, and 8 bases lay outside the gene matches. Written as DNA, the CDR3 is TGTGCCAGTAGCCGTTCCGTAGCGGGAGGGCAAGAGACCCAGTACTTC. Amino acid sequence: CASSRSVAGGQETQYF.

This clone was seen only a few times. V usage is TRBV28 and J usage is TRBJ1-4, with D perhaps matching TRBD1 (6 bases). The germline V gene has CDR1 MDHEN and CDR2 SYDVKM. The CDR3 has 14 amino acids. The V end lost 3 bases, the J end lost 5 bases, and 10 bases lay between the germline ends. Here the CDR3 DNA reads TGTGCCAGCAGTTTGTCAGGGGCGAATGAAAAACTGTTTTTT. It codes for CASSLSGANEKLFF.

This clone was seen many times. The CDR3 loop reads CASSLDRVTQYF. The CDR3, as DNA: TGTGCCAGCAGCTTAGACCGAGTTACGCAGTATTTT. The chain joins TRBV7-2 to TRBJ2-3; D gene uncertain. V was pared by 1 base and J by 8 bases, with 7 bases between. Germline CDR1 is SGHTA and CDR2 is FQGNSA. The CDR3 extends over 12 amino acids.

The CDR3 region is CASSLGTHYEQYF. The DNA of the CDR3 is TGTGCCAGCAGTTTAGGTACTCACTACGAGCAGTACTTC. The V call is TRBV28, the J call TRBJ2-7; D is uncertain. The CDR3 runs to 13 residues. Germline loops: CDR1 MDHEN, CDR2 SYDVKM. Trimming stripped 2 bases from V and 3 bases from J, with 8 bases between.

The chain has TRBV27 and TRBJ1-2, with D tentatively TRBD1 (6 bases). The ends were cut back, 6 bases at V and 5 bases at J, with 22 bases in the middle. This CDR3 has 16 residues. Germline V lookup: CDR1 MNHEY, CDR2 SMNVEV (reference sequence). CDR3 nucleotides: TGTGCCAGCAGACCGGTCGGGGACATCAGACAGTATGGCTACACCTTC. Translation gives CASRPVGDIRQYGYTF.

The chain is built from TRBV4-3 and TRBJ1-6; tentatively, D is TRBD1 (5 bases). Germline lookup yields CDR1 LGHNA and CDR2 YSLEER. Trimming removed 0 bases from V and 8 bases from J, with 11 bases in between. CDR3 length equals 15 residues. CDR3 amino acids: CASSQDQGGDSPLHF. The CDR3 DNA reads as TGCGCCAGCAGCCAAGACCAGGGAGGGGATTCACCCCTCCACTTT.